This T cell receptor beta chain was captured by sequencing in a study of T and B cells in COVID-19 patients. Study-level background: Of about 20 active-infection patients, over 9 were critically ill with mechanical ventilation or extracorporeal membrane oxygenation.

From blood, about 240-550 ng of genomic DNA served as TRB template. The CDR3 totals 16 residues. V was clipped by 5 bases and J by 1 base, with 18 bases between them. Germline V gene lookup returns CDR1 SGHDT and CDR2 YYEEEE. TRB rearrangements were amplified by multiplex PCR with BIOMED2 TRB-A/B primers. TCRdb analysed the multiplex PCR reads with MiXCR anew, one entry per CDR3 protein. Counted here are roughly 27,000 distinct CDR3 sequences, about 33% occurring once; the ten biggest clones make up about 1.7%. The sequence derives from a human donor who had recovered from COVID-19. Input material: blood. This rearrangement joins TRBV5-6 to TRBJ1-1; tentative D call: TRBD1 (6 bases). The CDR3 DNA reads TGTGCCAGCAGTTACCAGGGGAGAGGGCCGAACACTGAAGCTTTCTTT. This codes for CASSYQGRGPNTEAFF.